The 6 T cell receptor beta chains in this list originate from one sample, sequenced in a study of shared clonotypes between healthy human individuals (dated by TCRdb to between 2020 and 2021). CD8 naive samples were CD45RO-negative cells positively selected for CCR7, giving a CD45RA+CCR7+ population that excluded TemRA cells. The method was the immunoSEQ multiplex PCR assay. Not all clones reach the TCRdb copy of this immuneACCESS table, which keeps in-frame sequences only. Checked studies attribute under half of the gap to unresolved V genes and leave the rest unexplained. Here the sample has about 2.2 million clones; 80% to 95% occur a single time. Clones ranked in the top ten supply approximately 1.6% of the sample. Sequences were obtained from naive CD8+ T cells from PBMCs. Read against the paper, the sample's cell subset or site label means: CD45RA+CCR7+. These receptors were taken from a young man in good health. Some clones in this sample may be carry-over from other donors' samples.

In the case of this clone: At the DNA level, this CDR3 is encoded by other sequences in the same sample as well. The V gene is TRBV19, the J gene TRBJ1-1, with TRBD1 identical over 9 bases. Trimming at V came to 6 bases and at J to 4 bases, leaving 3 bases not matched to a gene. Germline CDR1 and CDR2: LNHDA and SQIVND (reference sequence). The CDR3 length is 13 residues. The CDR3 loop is CASSPTGGTEAFF. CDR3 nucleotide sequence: TGTGCCAGTAGCCCGACAGGGGGCACTGAAGCTTTCTTT. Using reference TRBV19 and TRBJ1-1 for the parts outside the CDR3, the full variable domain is DGGITQSPKYLFRKEGQNVTLSCEQNLNHDAMYWYRQDPGQGLRLIYYSQIVNDFQKGDIAEGYSVSREKKESFPLTVTSAQKNPTAFYLCASSPTGGTEAFFGQGTRLTVV.

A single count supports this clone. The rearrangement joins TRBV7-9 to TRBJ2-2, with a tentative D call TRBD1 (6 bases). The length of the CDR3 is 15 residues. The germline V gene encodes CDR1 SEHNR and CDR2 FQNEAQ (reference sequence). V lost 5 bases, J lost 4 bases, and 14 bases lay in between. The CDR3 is CASSARQDPTGELFF. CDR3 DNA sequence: TGTGCCAGCAGCGCCCGACAGGATCCCACCGGGGAGCTGTTTTTT.

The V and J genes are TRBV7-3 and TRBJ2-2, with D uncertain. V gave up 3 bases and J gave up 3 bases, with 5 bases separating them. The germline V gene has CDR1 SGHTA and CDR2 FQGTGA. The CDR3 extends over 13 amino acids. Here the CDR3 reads CASSLGDTGELFF. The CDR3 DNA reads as TGTGCCAGCAGCTTGGGTGACACCGGGGAGCTGTTTTTT.

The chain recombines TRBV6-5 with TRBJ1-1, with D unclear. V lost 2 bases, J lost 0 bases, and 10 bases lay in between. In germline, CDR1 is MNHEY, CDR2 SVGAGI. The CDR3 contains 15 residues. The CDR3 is CASSYAGILNTEAFF. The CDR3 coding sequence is TGTGCCAGCAGTTACGCCGGGATACTGAACACTGAAGCTTTCTTT.

CDR3 residues: CASSFGDRGFDEQYF. The CDR3 DNA sequence: TGTGCCAGCAGCTTCGGGGACAGGGGCTTCGACGAGCAGTACTTC. V is TRBV5-6 and J is TRBJ2-7, with 10 bases aligning to TRBD1. The CDR3 length is 15 residues. Germline assignment: CDR1 SGHDT and CDR2 YYEEEE. The J segment lost 5 bases and the V segment lost 2 bases, leaving 7 bases of the junction unmatched.

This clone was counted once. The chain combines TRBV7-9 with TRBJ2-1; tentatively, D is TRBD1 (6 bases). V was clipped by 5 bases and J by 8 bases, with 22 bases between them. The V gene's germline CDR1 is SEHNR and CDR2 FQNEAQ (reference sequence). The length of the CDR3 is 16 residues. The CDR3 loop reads CASSPRTETFFYEQFF. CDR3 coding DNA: TGTGCCAGCAGCCCCCGGACAGAAACCTTTTTCTATGAGCAGTTCTTC.